Listed here is a single T cell receptor beta chain. The CDR3 runs to 15 residues. V gave up 3 bases and J gave up 7 bases, with 18 bases separating them. CDR1 is SNHLY, CDR2 FYNNEI, per germline. This sample was included in a study of control samples from healthy donors and cancer patients. Libraries were prepared by immunoSEQ multiplex PCR; TCRdb keeps only in-frame clonotypes and omits some of them. The sample has roughly 99,000 clones, 82% seen once. The source of this sequence is a man in his sixties in good health. Input material: blood. The J gene is TRBJ1-2, the V gene TRBV2; D is possibly TRBD1 (5 bases). The CDR3 loop is CASSESGRVMGGYTF. The DNA of the CDR3 is TGTGCCAGCAGTGAGTCAGGCAGGGTCATGGGTGGCTACACCTTC.